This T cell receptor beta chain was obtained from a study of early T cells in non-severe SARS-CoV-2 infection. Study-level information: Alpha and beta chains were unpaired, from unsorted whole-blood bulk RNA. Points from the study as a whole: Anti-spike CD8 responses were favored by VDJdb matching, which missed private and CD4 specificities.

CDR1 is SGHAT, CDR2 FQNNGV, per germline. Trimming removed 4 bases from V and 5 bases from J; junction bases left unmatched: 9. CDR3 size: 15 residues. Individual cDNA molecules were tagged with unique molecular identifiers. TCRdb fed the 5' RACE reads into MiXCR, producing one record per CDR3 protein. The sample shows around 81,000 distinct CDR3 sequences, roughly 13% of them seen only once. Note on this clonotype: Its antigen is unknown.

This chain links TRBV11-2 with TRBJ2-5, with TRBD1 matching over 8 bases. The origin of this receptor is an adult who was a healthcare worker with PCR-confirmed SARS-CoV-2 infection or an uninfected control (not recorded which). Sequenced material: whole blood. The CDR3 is CASSSGQGGEETQYF. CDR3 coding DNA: TGTGCCAGCAGCTCCGGACAGGGCGGGGAGGAGACCCAGTACTTC.